These 26 T cell receptor beta chains were sequenced from one sample in a study of cytomegalovirus exposure and HLA in healthy donors. 13 Jbeta primers and 60 Vbeta primers were used for the PCR. Profiling relied on immunoSEQ multiplex PCR, and the TCRdb table lists in-frame clones only, not all of them. The profile shows under 200,000 clones, about 85% of them singletons. Input material: PBMCs. The receptors were sampled from a male donor in good health and CMV-seropositive.

The CDR3 loop reads CASSQDAWGEANEKLFF. The CDR3 DNA reads TGTGCCAGCAGCCAAGACGCTTGGGGGGAGGCTAATGAAAAACTGTTTTTT. The chain carries TRBV14 and TRBJ1-4, with D possibly matching TRBD1 (5 bases). Trimming took 0 bases from V and 3 from J, leaving 14 bases between them. This CDR3 has 17 residues. Germline V gene data show CDR1 as SGHDN and CDR2 as FVKESK. Combining the CDR3 with reference TRBV14 and TRBJ1-4 gives the whole variable domain EAGVTQFPSHSVIEKGQTVTLRCDPISGHDNLYWYRRVMGKEIKFLLHFVKESKQDESGMPNNRFLAERTGGTYSTLKVQPAELEDSGVYFCASSQDAWGEANEKLFFGSGTQLSVL.

This clone was seen once. The chain links TRBV7-8 to TRBJ1-5; D gene ambiguous. Germline V gene data show CDR1 as SGHVS and CDR2 as FQNEAQ. The CDR3 consists of 16 residues. Trimming removed 1 base at V and 1 base at J, with 11 bases between. The CDR3, as DNA: TGTGCCAGCAGCTTAGGGAGCCCTCTAAGCAATCAGCCCCAGCATTTT. Translating it yields CASSLGSPLSNQPQHF.

Only one count was recorded for this clone. CDR3 loop: CASSNRRGNTGELFF. CDR3 in DNA: TGTGCCAGCAGTAATCGCAGGGGGAACACCGGGGAGCTGTTTTTT. The chain has TRBV7-6 and TRBJ2-2, with D maybe TRBD1 (6 bases). Trimming stripped 6 bases from V and 1 base from J, with 12 bases between. This CDR3 spans 15 amino acids. Germline values: CDR1 SGHVS, CDR2 FNYEAQ.

The chain joins TRBV19 to TRBJ2-3; 8 bases align to TRBD2. Per the germline V gene, CDR1 is LNHDA and CDR2 is SQIVND (reference sequence). Trimming cost V 5 bases and J 3 bases; bases outside gene matches: 10. The CDR3 runs 16 residues. The DNA of the CDR3 is TGTGCCAGTAGTCTACTAGCGGTTGGCTTTACAGATACGCAGTATTTT. It codes for CASSLLAVGFTDTQYF.

V and J are TRBV2 and TRBJ1-1, with no clear D. The CDR3 consists of 13 residues. V lost 5 bases, J lost 3 bases, and 10 bases lay in between. The germline CDR1 and CDR2 sequences are SNHLY and FYNNEI. The CDR3 here is CASSTQQYTEAFF. In DNA, the CDR3 is TGTGCCAGCAGTACACAACAGTACACTGAAGCTTTCTTT.

This chain connects TRBV4-3 to TRBJ1-2; maybe TRBD1 (5 bases). The CDR3 loop spans 13 amino acids. Trimming took off 4 bases at V and 7 bases at J, with 13 bases between the two ends. The germline V gene encodes CDR1 LGHNA and CDR2 YSLEER. Here the CDR3 DNA reads TGCGCCAGCAGCCCACGGGACTTGGGTGGCTACACCTTC. Translating gives CASSPRDLGGYTF.

J is TRBJ2-1 and V is TRBV29-1; TRBD2 aligns across 9 bases. Per germline, CDR1 SQVTM and CDR2 ANQGSEA. The CDR3 contains 13 residues. The ends lost 4 bases at V and 7 bases at J; junction bases unmatched: 5. The CDR3 sequence is CSVVRLAGNEQFF. The CDR3, as DNA: TGCAGCGTTGTTCGGCTAGCGGGAAATGAGCAGTTCTTC.

V is TRBV7-3 and J is TRBJ2-1; 13 bases are shared with TRBD2. With 5 bases clipped from V and 6 bases from J, the junction kept 10 bases outside the gene matches. The CDR3 is made up of 17 amino acids. Germline V gene lookup returns CDR1 SGHTA and CDR2 FQGTGA. CDR3 bases: TGTGCCAGCAGCCTGGGACTAGCGGGACCCAAGGGCAATGAGCAGTTCTTC. This sequence encodes CASSLGLAGPKGNEQFF.

V usage is TRBV5-1 and J usage is TRBJ2-5, with TRBD2 as a possible D gene (6 bases). The V gene's germline CDR1 is SGHRS and CDR2 YFSETQ. This CDR3 region has 15 residues. Deletions cut 4 bases from V and 4 bases from J, with 17 bases between. The chain's CDR3 is CASSRGWGETETQYF. In DNA form, the CDR3 reads TGCGCCAGCAGCCGGGGGTGGGGGGAGACAGAGACCCAGTACTTC.

The chain carries TRBV6-5 and TRBJ2-7, with 7 bases matching TRBD1. The CDR3 contains 12 residues. The trim removed 5 bases at V and 5 bases at J, leaving 3 bases unmatched. From germline, CDR1 is MNHEY and CDR2 SVGAGI. CDR3 nucleotides: TGTGCCAGCAGTAGACAGGGCCACGAGCAGTACTTC. Protein product: CASSRQGHEQYF.

This clone appeared a few times. Here the CDR3 DNA reads TGTGCCAGCAGTTACCGGGGGGGGTATGGCTACACCTTC. Protein product: CASSYRGGYGYTF. J is TRBJ1-2 and V is TRBV6-5, with D tentatively TRBD1 (5 bases). CDR1 is MNHEY and CDR2 is SVGAGI in the germline V gene. CDR3 length equals 13 residues. V was trimmed by 2 bases and J by 5 bases, leaving 9 bases between them.

Only one count was recorded for this clone. The genes are TRBV7-3 and TRBJ2-7, with TRBD1 identical over 9 bases. With 4 bases clipped from V and 5 bases from J, the junction kept 9 bases outside the gene matches. The CDR3 is made up of 15 amino acids. Germline V gene lookup returns CDR1 SGHTA and CDR2 FQGTGA. This CDR3 is CASSSGGQGTNEQYF. The CDR3 bases are TGTGCCAGCAGCTCGGGGGGACAGGGAACCAACGAGCAGTACTTC.

This clone has only a few counts. The V and J genes are TRBV7-2 and TRBJ1-1; D gene ambiguous. The germline CDR1 and CDR2 sequences are SGHTA and FQGNSA. Trimming stripped 3 bases from V and 0 bases from J, with 8 bases between. The CDR3 extends over 14 amino acids. The CDR3 bases are TGTGCCAGCAGCTTCGAGACTATGAACACTGAAGCTTTCTTT. Encoded protein: CASSFETMNTEAFF.

As for this clone: One end of the junction is discordant with germline, which a read error may explain. V and J are TRBV5-6 and TRBJ2-1, with D perhaps matching TRBD2 (7 bases). The CDR3 is made up of 14 amino acids. Germline lookup yields CDR1 SGHDT and CDR2 YYEEEE. CDR3 nucleotide sequence: TGTGTCAGCAGCTTGGGCGGGGGCAGCAATGAGCAGTTCTTC. As protein: CVSSLGGGSNEQFF.

This clone was detected once. The rearrangement links TRBV4-3 to TRBJ2-1; D is possibly TRBD2 (5 bases). In germline, CDR1 is LGHNA, CDR2 YSLEER. Trimming shortened V by 0 bases and J by 10 bases, and 13 bases separated the two germline ends. The length of the CDR3 is 14 residues. CDR3 in amino acids: CASSQDQEPGEQFF. In DNA form, the CDR3 reads TGCGCCAGCAGCCAAGATCAGGAGCCGGGAGAGCAGTTCTTC.

This chain joins TRBV21-1 and TRBJ1-1; the table names TRBD1, a call not compared with the DNA. TRBV21-1 is noted as a pseudogene. The length of the CDR3 is 18 residues. In nucleotides, the CDR3 is TGTGCCAGCAGCGGGCGGGATTCCGGGACAGGGCCTAACACTGAAGCTTTCTTT. It codes for CASSGRDSGTGPNTEAFF.

The gene calls are TRBV29-1 and TRBJ2-1, with 9 bases identical to TRBD1. The V gene's germline CDR1 is SQVTM and CDR2 ANQGSEA. J gave up 9 bases and V 5 bases, and 5 bases lay outside the gene matches. This CDR3 comprises 12 residues. The DNA of the CDR3 is TGCAGCGTTAGGACAGGGGTTCGTGAGCAGTTCTTC. Translated, it gives CSVRTGVREQFF.

A single count supports this clone. V gene TRBV4-2 combines with J gene TRBJ2-7, with 14 bases identical to TRBD2. CDR3 length equals 16 residues. The V gene end was trimmed by 5 bases and the J gene end by 0 bases; junction bases not matched to a gene: 3. Germline V lookup: CDR1 LGHNA, CDR2 YNFKEQ. CDR3 in amino acids: CASSVGLAGASYEQYF. In DNA form, the CDR3 reads TGTGCCAGCAGCGTGGGACTAGCGGGGGCCTCCTACGAGCAGTACTTC.

This clone was counted a few times. This CDR3 is CSVETLEGSYEQYF. The CDR3 DNA is TGCAGCGTTGAGACCCTAGAGGGCTCCTACGAGCAGTACTTC. The J gene is TRBJ2-7, the V gene TRBV29-1, with D possibly TRBD2 on 5 matching bases. Per the germline V gene, CDR1 is SQVTM and CDR2 is ANQGSEA. The CDR3 extends over 14 amino acids. The V gene lost 3 bases and the J gene lost 0 bases, with 12 bases spanning the gap.

The rearrangement uses TRBV19 and TRBJ2-3; D is unclear. Deletions cut 9 bases from V and 3 bases from J, with 10 bases between. The CDR3 is 12 residues long. Germline lookup yields CDR1 LNHDA and CDR2 SQIVND (reference sequence). CDR3 nucleotide sequence: TGTGCCAGCGGGTTAAGAACAGATACGCAGTATTTT. It translates to CASGLRTDTQYF.

This clone has only one observation. The chain carries TRBV5-1 and TRBJ1-4; TRBD1 matches at 7 bases. The V gene's germline CDR1 is SGHRS and CDR2 YFSETQ. This CDR3 comprises 15 residues. V lost 2 bases to trimming and J lost 7 bases; unmatched junction nucleotides: 8. CDR3 sequence reads: CASSFTQGGGEKLFF. CDR3 DNA: TGCGCCAGCAGCTTCACCCAGGGGGGAGGTGAAAAACTGTTTTTT.

This clone was found a few times. The chain joins TRBV4-1 to TRBJ2-7; TRBD2 matches at 9 bases. V was pared by 0 bases and J by 2 bases, with 2 bases of the junction left unmatched. The CDR3 contains 15 residues. The germline gives CDR1 MGHRA, CDR2 YSYEKL. The CDR3 DNA is TGCGCCAGCAGCCAAGATCTAGCGGGGACCTACGAGCAGTACTTC. Translated, it gives CASSQDLAGTYEQYF.

The chain uses TRBV5-8 and TRBJ1-1; possibly TRBD1 for D (5 bases). Per germline, CDR1 SGHTS and CDR2 YDEGEE. The CDR3 runs to 14 residues. Deletions cut 1 base from V and 1 base from J, with 8 bases between. The CDR3 DNA follows: TGTGCCAGCAGCTTGCGCACAGGGAACACTGAAGCTTTCTTT. It yields the protein CASSLRTGNTEAFF.

The DNA of the CDR3 is TGTGCCAGCAGCTTACCGACTAGCGGGTGGGCTGGGGCCAACGTCCTGACTTTC. Translating gives CASSLPTSGWAGANVLTF. The V call is TRBV11-2, the J call TRBJ2-6; 10 bases agree with TRBD2. Germline CDR1 is SGHAT and CDR2 is FQNNGV. The CDR3 totals 18 residues. After removal of 2 bases from V and 2 bases from J, the junction contained 6 bases not matched to a gene.

The chain carries TRBV10-3 and TRBJ2-4; D is possibly TRBD2 (5 bases). V lost 3 bases, J lost 6 bases, and 15 bases lay in between. This CDR3 region has 15 residues. From germline, CDR1 is ENHRY and CDR2 SYGVKD. The CDR3 loop is CAISDPSGRVNIQYF. CDR3 coding DNA: TGTGCCATCAGTGACCCAAGCGGACGCGTAAACATTCAGTACTTC.

The chain links TRBV15 to TRBJ1-1; D might be TRBD1 (5 bases). Looked up from germline, CDR1 is LNHNV and CDR2 is YYDKDF (reference sequence). Between the trimmed V and J ends, which lost 5 bases and 7 bases, there was a span of 14 bases. The CDR3 contains 13 residues. CDR3 protein: CATSSSTGGEAFF. Written as DNA, the CDR3 is TGTGCCACCAGCTCAAGTACGGGGGGTGAAGCTTTCTTT.